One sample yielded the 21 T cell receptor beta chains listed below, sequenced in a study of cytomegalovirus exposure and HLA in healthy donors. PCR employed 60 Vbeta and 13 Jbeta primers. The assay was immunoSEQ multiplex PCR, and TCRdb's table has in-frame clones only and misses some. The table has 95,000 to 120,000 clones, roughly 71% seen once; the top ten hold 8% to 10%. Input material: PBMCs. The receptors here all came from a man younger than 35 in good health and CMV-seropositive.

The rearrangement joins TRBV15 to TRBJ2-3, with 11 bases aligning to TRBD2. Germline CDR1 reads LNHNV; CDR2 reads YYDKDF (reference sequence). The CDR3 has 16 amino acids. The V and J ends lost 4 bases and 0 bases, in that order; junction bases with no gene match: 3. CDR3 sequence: CATSKRLAGSTDTQYF. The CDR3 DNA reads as TGTGCCACCAGCAAAAGACTAGCGGGGAGCACAGATACGCAGTATTTT.

The chain's CDR3 is CASSQGAISNYGYTF. The CDR3 nucleotides read TGTGCCAGCAGCCAAGGGGCAATTTCAAACTATGGCTACACCTTC. The rearrangement joins TRBV4-2 to TRBJ1-2, with D unclear. This CDR3 has 15 amino acids. V lost 1 base and J lost 2, with 11 bases in between. The germline V gene encodes CDR1 LGHNA and CDR2 YNFKEQ.

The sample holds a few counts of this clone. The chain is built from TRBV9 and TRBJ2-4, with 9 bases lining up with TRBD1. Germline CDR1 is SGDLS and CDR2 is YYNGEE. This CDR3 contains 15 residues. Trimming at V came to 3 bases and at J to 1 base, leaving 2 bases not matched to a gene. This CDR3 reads CASSEDRGAKNIQYF. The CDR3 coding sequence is TGTGCCAGCAGCGAGGACAGGGGCGCCAAAAACATTCAGTACTTC. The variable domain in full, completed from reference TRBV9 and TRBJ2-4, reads DSGVTQTPKHLITATGQRVTLRCSPRSGDLSVYWYQQSLDQGLQFLIQYYNGEERAKGNILERFSAQQFPDLHSELNLSSLELGDSALYFCASSEDRGAKNIQYFGAGTRLSVL.

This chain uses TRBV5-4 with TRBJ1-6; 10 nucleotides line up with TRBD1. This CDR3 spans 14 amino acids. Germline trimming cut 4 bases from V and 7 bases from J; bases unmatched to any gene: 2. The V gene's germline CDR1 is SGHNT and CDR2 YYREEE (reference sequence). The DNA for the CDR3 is TGTGCCAGCAGCGGGGACAGGGGAAATTCACCCCTCCACTTT. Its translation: CASSGDRGNSPLHF.

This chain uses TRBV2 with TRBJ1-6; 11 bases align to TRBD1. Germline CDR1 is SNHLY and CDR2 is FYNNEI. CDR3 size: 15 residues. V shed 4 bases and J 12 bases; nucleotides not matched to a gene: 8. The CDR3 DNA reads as TGTGCCAGCAGTGCAGATGGACAGGGGGCCCTACCCCTCCACTTT. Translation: CASSADGQGALPLHF.

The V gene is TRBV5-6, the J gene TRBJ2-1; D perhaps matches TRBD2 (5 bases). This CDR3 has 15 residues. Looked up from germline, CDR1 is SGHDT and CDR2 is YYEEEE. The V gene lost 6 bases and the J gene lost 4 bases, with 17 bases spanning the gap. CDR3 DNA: TGTGCCAGCATTAGGACTGAGGGTGGGTACAATGAGCAGTTCTTC. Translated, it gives CASIRTEGGYNEQFF.

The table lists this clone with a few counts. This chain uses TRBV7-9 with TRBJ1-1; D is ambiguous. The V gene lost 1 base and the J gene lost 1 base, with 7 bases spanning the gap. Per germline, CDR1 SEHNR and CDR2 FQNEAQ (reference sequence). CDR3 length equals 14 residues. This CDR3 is CASSLGHKNTEAFF. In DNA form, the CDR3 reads TGTGCCAGCAGCTTAGGACATAAGAACACTGAAGCTTTCTTT. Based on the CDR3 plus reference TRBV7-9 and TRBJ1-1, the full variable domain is DTGVSQNPRHKITKRGQNVTFRCDPISEHNRLYWYRQTLGQGPEFLTYFQNEAQLEKSRLLSDRFSAERPKGSFSTLEIQRTEQGDSAMYLCASSLGHKNTEAFFGQGTRLTVV.

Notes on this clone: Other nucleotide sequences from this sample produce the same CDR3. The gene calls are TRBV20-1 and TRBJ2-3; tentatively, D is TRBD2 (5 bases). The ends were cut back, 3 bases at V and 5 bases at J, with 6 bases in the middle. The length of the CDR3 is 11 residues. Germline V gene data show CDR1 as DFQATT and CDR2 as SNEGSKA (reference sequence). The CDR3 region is CSASRGDTQYF. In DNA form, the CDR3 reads TGCAGTGCTAGTCGGGGAGATACGCAGTATTTT.

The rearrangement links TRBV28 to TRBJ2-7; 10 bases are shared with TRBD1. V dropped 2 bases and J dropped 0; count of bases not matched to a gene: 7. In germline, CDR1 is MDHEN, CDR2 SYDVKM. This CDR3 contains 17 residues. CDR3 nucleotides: TGTGCCAGCAGTTTAATAAGGACAGGGGGGAACTCCTACGAGCAGTACTTC. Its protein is CASSLIRTGGNSYEQYF.

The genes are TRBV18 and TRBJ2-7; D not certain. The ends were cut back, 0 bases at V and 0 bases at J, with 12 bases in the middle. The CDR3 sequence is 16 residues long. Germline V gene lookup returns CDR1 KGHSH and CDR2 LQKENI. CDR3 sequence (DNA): TGTGCCAGCTCACCACCGGAGACTCTTGGCTCCTACGAGCAGTACTTC. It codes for CASSPPETLGSYEQYF.

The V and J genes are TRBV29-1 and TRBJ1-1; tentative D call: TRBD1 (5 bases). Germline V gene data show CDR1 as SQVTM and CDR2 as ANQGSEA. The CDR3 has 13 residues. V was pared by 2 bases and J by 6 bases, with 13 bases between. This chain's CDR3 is CSVESRGEAEAFF. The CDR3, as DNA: TGCAGCGTTGAATCCCGAGGGGAGGCTGAAGCTTTCTTT.

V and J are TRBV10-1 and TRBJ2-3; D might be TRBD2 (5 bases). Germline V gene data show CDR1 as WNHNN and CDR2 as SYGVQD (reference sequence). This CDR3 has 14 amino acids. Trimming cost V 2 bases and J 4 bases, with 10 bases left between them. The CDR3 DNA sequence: TGCGCCAGCAGTGAGGCTAGCAGGCCAGATACGCAGTATTTT. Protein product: CASSEASRPDTQYF.

CDR3 nucleotides: TGCAGCGTTGGGACCGGGACAGGACCCGGGGAAAAACTGTTTTTT. Translating gives CSVGTGTGPGEKLFF. The V and J genes are TRBV29-1 and TRBJ1-4, with 8 bases lining up with TRBD1. Looked up from germline, CDR1 is SQVTM and CDR2 is ANQGSEA. CDR3 length equals 15 residues. J was trimmed by 8 bases and V by 4 bases; bases with no gene match: 12. The full variable domain, in which reference TRBV29-1 and TRBJ1-4 provide the parts outside the CDR3, is SAVISQKPSRDICQRGTSLTIQCQVDSQVTMMFWYRQQPGQSLTLIATANQGSEATYESGFVIDKFPISRPNLTFSTLTVSNMSPEDSSIYLCSVGTGTGPGEKLFFGSGTQLSVL.

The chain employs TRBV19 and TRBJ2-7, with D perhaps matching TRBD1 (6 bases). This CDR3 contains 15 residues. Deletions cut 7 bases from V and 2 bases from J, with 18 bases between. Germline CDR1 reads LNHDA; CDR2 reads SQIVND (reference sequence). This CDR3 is CASNLTGPPPYEQYF. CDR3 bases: TGTGCCAGTAATCTTACAGGGCCTCCTCCCTACGAGCAGTACTTC.

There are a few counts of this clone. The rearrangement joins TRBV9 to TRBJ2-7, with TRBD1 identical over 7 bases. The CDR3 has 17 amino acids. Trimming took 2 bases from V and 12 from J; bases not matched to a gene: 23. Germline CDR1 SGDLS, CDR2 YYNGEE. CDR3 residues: CASSVGQRVQLMVQRYV. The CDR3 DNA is TGTGCCAGCAGCGTGGGACAGAGGGTCCAGTTAATGGTTCAGCGGTACGTC.

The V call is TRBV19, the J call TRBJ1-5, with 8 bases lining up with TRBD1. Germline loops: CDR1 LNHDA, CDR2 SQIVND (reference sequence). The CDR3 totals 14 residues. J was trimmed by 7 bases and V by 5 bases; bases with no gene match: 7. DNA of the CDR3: TGTGCCAGTAGTTCAGGACAGGGCTACCAGCCCCAGCATTTT. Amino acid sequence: CASSSGQGYQPQHF.

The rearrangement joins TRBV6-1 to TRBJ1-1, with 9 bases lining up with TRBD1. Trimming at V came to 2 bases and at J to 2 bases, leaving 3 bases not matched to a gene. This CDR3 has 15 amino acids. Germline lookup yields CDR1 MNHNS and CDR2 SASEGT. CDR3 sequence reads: CASSEQTGGNTEAFF. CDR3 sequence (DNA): TGTGCCAGCAGTGAACAGACAGGGGGTAACACTGAAGCTTTCTTT.

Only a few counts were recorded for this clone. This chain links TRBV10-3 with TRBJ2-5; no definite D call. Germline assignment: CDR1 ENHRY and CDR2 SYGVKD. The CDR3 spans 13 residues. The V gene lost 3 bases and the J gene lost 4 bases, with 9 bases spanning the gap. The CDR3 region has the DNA TGTGCCATCAGTGAACCAGTCGTAGAGACCCAGTACTTC. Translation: CAISEPVVETQYF.

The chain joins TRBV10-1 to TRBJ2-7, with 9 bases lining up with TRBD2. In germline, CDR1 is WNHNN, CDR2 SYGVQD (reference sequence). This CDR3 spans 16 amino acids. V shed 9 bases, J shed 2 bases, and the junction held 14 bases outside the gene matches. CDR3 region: CARRARSGGTAYEQYV. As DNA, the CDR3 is TGCGCCAGGAGAGCAAGAAGCGGGGGGACCGCCTACGAGCAGTACGTC.

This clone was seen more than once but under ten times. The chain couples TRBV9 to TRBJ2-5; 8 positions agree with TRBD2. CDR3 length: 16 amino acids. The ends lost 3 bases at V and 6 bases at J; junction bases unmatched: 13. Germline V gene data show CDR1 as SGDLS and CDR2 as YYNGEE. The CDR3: CASSGYGGASLKTQYF. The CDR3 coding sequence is TGTGCCAGCAGCGGATACGGGGGGGCCAGTTTGAAGACCCAGTACTTC.

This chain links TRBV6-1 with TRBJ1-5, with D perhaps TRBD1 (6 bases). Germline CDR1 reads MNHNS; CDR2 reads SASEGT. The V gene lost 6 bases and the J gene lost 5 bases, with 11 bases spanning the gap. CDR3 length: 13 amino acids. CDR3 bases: TGTGCCAGCAGCGGGACACGGGATCAGCCCCAGCATTTT. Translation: CASSGTRDQPQHF.